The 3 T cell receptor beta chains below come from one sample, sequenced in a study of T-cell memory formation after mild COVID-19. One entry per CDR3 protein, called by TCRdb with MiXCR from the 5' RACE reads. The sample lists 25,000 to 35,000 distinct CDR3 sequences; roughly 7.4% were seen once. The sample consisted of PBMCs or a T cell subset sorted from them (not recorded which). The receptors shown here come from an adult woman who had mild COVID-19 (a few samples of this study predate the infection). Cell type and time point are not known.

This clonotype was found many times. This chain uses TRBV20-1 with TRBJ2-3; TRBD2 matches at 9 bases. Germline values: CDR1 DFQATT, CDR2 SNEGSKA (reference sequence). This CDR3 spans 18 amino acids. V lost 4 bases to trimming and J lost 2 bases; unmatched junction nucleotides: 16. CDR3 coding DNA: TGCAGTGCTAATCGGGTTTTGAGCGGGGGGCTCTACACAGATACGCAGTATTTT. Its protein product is CSANRVLSGGLYTDTQYF.

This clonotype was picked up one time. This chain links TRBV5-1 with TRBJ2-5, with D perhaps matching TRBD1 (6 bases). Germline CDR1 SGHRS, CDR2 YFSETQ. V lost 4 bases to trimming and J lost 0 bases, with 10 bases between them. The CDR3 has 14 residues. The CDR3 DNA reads TGCGCCAGCAGCGAGAGGACAGACCAAGAGACCCAGTACTTC. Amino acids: CASSERTDQETQYF.

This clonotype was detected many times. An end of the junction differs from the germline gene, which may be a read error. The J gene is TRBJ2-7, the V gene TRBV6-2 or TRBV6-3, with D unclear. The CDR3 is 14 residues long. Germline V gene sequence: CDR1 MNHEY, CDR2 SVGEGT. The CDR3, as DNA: TGTGCCAGCAGTTACGGCTCGTCAGCCTACGGGCAGTACTTC. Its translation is CASSYGSSAYGQYF.